Below are 3 T cell receptor beta chains sequenced from a single sample in a study of control samples from healthy donors and cancer patients (dated by TCRdb to the early 2020s). Receptor libraries were prepared by the immunoSEQ multiplex PCR assay. The clones in this table, taken by TCRdb from immuneACCESS, are in-frame only. Not every clone is retained; where verified, under half of the shortfall comes from an unresolved V gene, and the cause of the rest is unknown. Across this sample there are fewer than 300,000 clones, with over 75% seen only once. Approximately 12% of the sample belongs to the ten largest clones. The sequencing input was PBMCs. These receptors were taken from an older woman with lung cancer.

In the case of this clone: The same CDR3 also results from other DNA sequences found in this sample. V and J are TRBV5-1 and TRBJ2-5; no clear D gene. The CDR3 covers 14 residues. Per the germline V gene, CDR1 is SGHRS and CDR2 is YFSETQ. V was trimmed by 4 bases and J by 2 bases, leaving 12 bases between them. This CDR3 is CASSPTAPQETQYF. For the CDR3, the DNA is TGCGCCAGCAGCCCCACAGCCCCACAAGAGACCCAGTACTTC.

The rearrangement uses TRBV15 and TRBJ2-5; D unresolved. The length of the CDR3 is 13 residues. Germline V gene sequence: CDR1 LNHNV, CDR2 YYDKDF (reference sequence). The CDR3 sequence: CAASGLSRETQYF. CDR3 DNA: TGTGCGGCTTCCGGGTTATCCCGGGAGACCCAGTACTTC.

The chain uses TRBV5-1 and TRBJ2-3; tentatively, D is TRBD1 (7 bases). The CDR3 totals 13 residues. Trimming took 4 bases from V and 5 from J, leaving 11 bases between them. The germline V gene has CDR1 SGHRS and CDR2 YFSETQ. CDR3 sequence (DNA): TGCGCCAGCAGCCCCCAGGGGGGAGATACGCAGTATTTT. As protein: CASSPQGGDTQYF.